Presented here are 6 T cell receptor beta chains from one specimen sequenced in a study of blood T cell repertoires in COVID-19. Here immunoSEQ multiplex PCR was the method, and the copy in TCRdb shows in-frame clones only, minus some. The data contain 210,000 or so clones, around four fifths of them singletons. Sequences were obtained from PBMCs or T cells enriched from blood (not recorded which). Source of these receptors: a woman in her 50s who had been exposed to COVID-19.

The CDR3 nucleotides read TGTGCCAGCAGTCAAGACAGGACCCAAAGTTTGGCTGAAGCTTTCTTT. As protein: CASSQDRTQSLAEAFF. This chain uses TRBV6-1 with TRBJ1-1; D is perhaps TRBD1 (6 bases). This CDR3 contains 16 residues. V dropped 5 bases and J dropped 6 bases, with 22 bases sitting between them. The germline V gene encodes CDR1 MNHNS and CDR2 SASEGT.

The J gene is TRBJ2-1, the V gene TRBV30; the match to TRBD1 covers 7 bases. The CDR3 is made up of 14 amino acids. Losses at the gene ends were 2 bases for V and 15 bases for J; bases not matched to a gene: 16. CDR1 and CDR2 from the germline V gene are GTSNPN and SVGIG (reference sequence). CDR3 in amino acids: CAWSPTQGRGSPFF. CDR3 DNA: TGTGCCTGGAGTCCGACACAGGGGAGAGGTAGTCCGTTCTTC.

The J gene is TRBJ2-6, the V gene TRBV28; TRBD2 matches at 8 bases. Germline V gene data show CDR1 as MDHEN and CDR2 as SYDVKM. V trimming: 5 bases; J trimming: 0 bases; junction bases outside the gene matches: 6. The CDR3 totals 17 residues. CDR3 sequence (DNA): TGTGCCAGCAGTCGGACTAGCTTCAGCTCTGGGGCCAACGTCCTGACTTTC. Encoded protein: CASSRTSFSSGANVLTF.

J is TRBJ1-5 and V is TRBV19; 8 nucleotides match TRBD1. With V trimmed by 4 bases and J by 6 bases, 14 bases remained unmatched. The length of the CDR3 is 17 residues. The germline V gene has CDR1 LNHDA and CDR2 SQIVND (reference sequence). Here the CDR3 reads CASSRQGNSALGQPQHF. CDR3 coding DNA: TGTGCCAGTAGTAGACAGGGGAACTCAGCCCTAGGTCAGCCCCAGCATTTT.

The chain combines TRBV7-4 with TRBJ2-5, with D maybe TRBD1 (6 bases). Trimming took 10 bases from V and 2 from J, leaving 14 bases between them. Germline V lookup: CDR1 SGHVT, CDR2 SQSDAQ. There are 13 residues in the CDR3. Here the CDR3 reads CANLQGIQETQYF. The CDR3 DNA follows: TGTGCCAACCTACAGGGAATTCAAGAGACCCAGTACTTC.

This clone was counted a few times. The rearrangement links TRBV4-1 to TRBJ2-7; D is perhaps TRBD1 (5 bases). The CDR3 sequence is 11 residues long. The V end was cut by 5 bases, the J end by 5 bases, with 7 bases between. Looked up from germline, CDR1 is MGHRA and CDR2 is YSYEKL. The CDR3 is CASSRGNEQYF. The DNA for the CDR3 is TGCGCCAGCAGCAGGGGAAACGAGCAGTACTTC.